The sample holds a few counts of the clone carrying this T cell receptor (beta chain). The data belong to a study of T cells after yellow fever vaccination. By 5'RACE template switching, TCR cDNA was produced, with a universal primer site and UMIs added in the process. A single record per CDR3 protein comes from TCRdb applying MiXCR to the 5' RACE reads. The sample consists of approximately 120,000 distinct CDR3 sequences, 7.5% to 10% of them appearing once. Germline CDR1 and CDR2: SEHNR and FQNEAQ (reference sequence). V gave up 5 bases and J gave up 6 bases, with 17 bases separating them. The CDR3 has 15 amino acids.

Sequenced material: CD8+ T cells sorted from PBMCs, taken on the day of the yellow fever booster vaccination. This TCR was recovered from a man aged 18 to 29 who received the YFV17D yellow fever vaccine. V is TRBV7-9 and J is TRBJ1-5; D possibly corresponds to TRBD1 (5 bases). The CDR3 spells CASSLGRAGVQPQHF. CDR3 nucleotide sequence: TGTGCCAGCAGCCTCGGCAGGGCTGGGGTTCAGCCCCAGCATTTT.